This T cell receptor beta chain was captured in a study of cytomegalovirus exposure and HLA in healthy donors. The wider study: The same platform used for the 600 to 750 first-cohort repertoires was also used for the 120 or so validation repertoires, as a later analysis reported.

Assay used: immunoSEQ multiplex PCR; TCRdb lists only in-frame clones, some missing. Found here are 100,000 to 150,000 clones, roughly 90% of them singletons; the top ten hold about 1.9%. This CDR3 spans 15 amino acids. The germline V and J ends were trimmed by 0 bases and 0 bases, with 7 bases remaining between them. CDR1 and CDR2 (germline): SGHKS, YYEKEE (reference sequence). This sequence was found in a woman in her late teens or twenties in good health and CMV-seronegative. The rearrangement uses TRBV5-5 and TRBJ1-3, with D perhaps TRBD1 (5 bases). The sample comprised PBMCs. The CDR3 protein is CASSLAGSSGNTIYF. The CDR3 coding sequence is TGTGCCAGCAGCTTGGCAGGGTCCTCTGGAAACACCATATATTTT.